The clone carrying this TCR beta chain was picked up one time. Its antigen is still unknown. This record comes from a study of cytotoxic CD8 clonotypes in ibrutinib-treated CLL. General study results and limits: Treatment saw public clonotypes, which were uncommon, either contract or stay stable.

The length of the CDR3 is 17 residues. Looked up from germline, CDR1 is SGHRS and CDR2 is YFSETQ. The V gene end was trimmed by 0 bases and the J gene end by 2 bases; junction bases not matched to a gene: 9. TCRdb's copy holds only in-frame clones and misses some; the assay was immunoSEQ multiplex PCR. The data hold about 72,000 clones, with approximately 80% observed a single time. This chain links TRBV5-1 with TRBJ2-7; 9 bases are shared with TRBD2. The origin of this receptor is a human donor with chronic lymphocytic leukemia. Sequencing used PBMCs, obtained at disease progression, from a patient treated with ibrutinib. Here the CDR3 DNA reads TGCGCCAGCAGCTTGGGGTTTTCTAGCGGGACGGCCTACGAGCAGTACTTC. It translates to CASSLGFSSGTAYEQYF.